This T cell receptor beta chain was recovered during a study of neurological immune-mediated disorders. From 15-18 subjects, over 160 million TCR-beta sequences were obtained in each sequencing run. In TCRdb, the 5' RACE reads were re-called with MiXCR into one record per CDR3 protein. The data show about 62,000 distinct CDR3 sequences, 3.5% to 4.5% seen once. In this sample, this clonotype turned up many times. The CDR3 contains 12 residues. V shed 9 bases and J shed 0 bases, with 9 bases lying between them. The genes are TRBV12-3 or TRBV12-4 and TRBJ2-7; no clear D. Material: PBMCs. The sequence derives from a woman between 45 and 65 years old with multiple sclerosis. The CDR3 is CASRDNSYEQYF. The CDR3 DNA reads as TGTGCCAGTAGAGACAACTCCTACGAGCAGTACTTC.